The source of this T cell receptor beta chain is a study of blood T cell repertoires in COVID-19. Overall study: Acute and convalescent COVID-19 specimens originated in the United States, Italy and Spain.

Followed longitudinally, the Seattle patients had been enrolled during active infection. The length of the CDR3 is 16 residues. Trimming cost V 5 bases and J 4 bases; bases outside gene matches: 11. Germline V gene data show CDR1 as LGHDT and CDR2 as YNNKEL (reference sequence). The data were produced by immunoSEQ multiplex PCR, yet TCRdb's version contains in-frame clones alone and is incomplete. This table has about 220,000 clones, roughly four fifths appearing once. The gene calls are TRBV3-1 (or the pseudogene TRBV3-2) and TRBJ2-1; 7 bases agree with TRBD2. The TCR originated in a woman in her 70s with COVID-19, enrolled during active disease. The source material was peripheral blood. The CDR3 DNA sequence: TGTGCCAGCAGCGAGACCCACGGGAGGCTTTACAATGAGCAGTTCTTC. Amino acids: CASSETHGRLYNEQFF.